This entry describes one T cell receptor (beta chain). The sample comes from a study of blood T cell repertoires in COVID-19. CDR1 and CDR2 (germline): MNHEY, SMNVEV (reference sequence). The V gene end was trimmed by 6 bases and the J gene end by 0 bases; junction bases not matched to a gene: 4. The CDR3 covers 14 residues. TCRdb's copy holds only in-frame clones and misses some; the assay was immunoSEQ multiplex PCR. This table holds around 170,000 clones, roughly four fifths found once. J is TRBJ1-1 and V is TRBV27, with 7 bases that match TRBD1. The receptor was derived from a woman aged 40 to 50 with acute or convalescent COVID-19. The sample consisted of peripheral blood. The CDR3 here is CASSKGQLNTEAFF. CDR3 nucleotide sequence: TGTGCCAGCAGCAAGGGACAGCTGAACACTGAAGCTTTCTTT.